The 21 T cell receptor beta chains below come from one sample, sequenced in a study of shared clonotypes between healthy human individuals. Measured with immunoSEQ multiplex PCR; TCRdb has only the in-frame clones, and not every one. The sample records around 2,000,000 clones, about 95% being singletons. CD45RO negativity and positive selection for CCR7 defined naive CD8 cells, a population that excluded terminally differentiated effector memory CD45RA+ cells. Input material: naive CD8+ T cells sorted from blood. The source is a man between 18 and 29 years old in good health.

Concerning this clone: Other DNA sequences of this sample code for an identical CDR3. The chain links TRBV5-4 to TRBJ2-7; D gene unclear. In germline, CDR1 is SGHNT, CDR2 YYREEE (reference sequence). This CDR3 is 12 amino acids long. Trimming removed 0 bases from V and 3 bases from J, with 4 bases in between. The CDR3 DNA sequence: TGTGCCAGCAGCTTGGGCCTCTACGAGCAGTACTTC. Encoded protein: CASSLGLYEQYF.

The chain has TRBV10-1 and TRBJ2-7; 7 positions agree with TRBD2. Germline loops: CDR1 WNHNN, CDR2 SYGVQD (reference sequence). The CDR3 extends over 9 amino acids. Trimming removed 10 bases from V and 9 bases from J; junction bases left unmatched: 3. The CDR3 is CAIPGGQYF. CDR3 nucleotides: TGCGCCATCCCGGGGGGGCAGTACTTC.

This clone was seen only a few times. The chain uses TRBV14 and TRBJ2-7; 10 bases map to TRBD2. This CDR3 is 15 amino acids long. Unmatched junction bases numbered 6, after V lost 1 base and J lost 6 bases. Germline values: CDR1 SGHDN, CDR2 FVKESK. CDR3 DNA sequence: TGTGCCAGCAGCCAAGTTAGCGGGAGGACGGGCGAGCAGTACTTC. Protein sequence: CASSQVSGRTGEQYF.

The chain combines TRBV9 with TRBJ1-3; D is ambiguous. The ends were cut back, 4 bases at V and 8 bases at J, with 19 bases in the middle. The length of the CDR3 is 15 residues. Germline CDR1 reads SGDLS; CDR2 reads YYNGEE. The CDR3 DNA follows: TGTGCCAGCAGCCTCGCTGGTCGAGGAGTCGACACCATATATTTT. This translates into CASSLAGRGVDTIYF.

The rearrangement uses TRBV5-1 and TRBJ2-7, with D unresolved. This CDR3 has 15 residues. Trimming took 0 bases from V and 0 from J, leaving 10 bases between them. Germline V gene lookup returns CDR1 SGHRS and CDR2 YFSETQ. For the CDR3, the DNA is TGCGCCAGCAGCTTGGTAGGGTCCCCCTCCTACGAGCAGTACTTC. The encoded protein is CASSLVGSPSYEQYF.

The genes are TRBV7-6 and TRBJ2-1; 10 nucleotides line up with TRBD2. V lost 5 bases to trimming and J lost 6 bases; unmatched junction nucleotides: 13. The V gene's germline CDR1 is SGHVS and CDR2 FNYEAQ. The CDR3 totals 17 residues. The CDR3 bases are TGTGCCAGCAGCCCCGCCCTTGGACTAGCGGCTTCCAATGAGCAGTTCTTC. Protein: CASSPALGLAASNEQFF.

The chain uses TRBV28 and TRBJ1-3, with D possibly being TRBD1 (6 bases). The length of the CDR3 is 15 residues. From germline, CDR1 is MDHEN and CDR2 SYDVKM. The V and J ends lost 5 bases and 0 bases respectively, with 11 bases between them. The CDR3 DNA is TGTGCCAGCAGTGTAGACAGGAGCTCTGGAAACACCATATATTTT. Protein: CASSVDRSSGNTIYF.

J is TRBJ2-7 and V is TRBV28; 8 bases are shared with TRBD1. This CDR3 spans 14 amino acids. Germline V CDR1 and CDR2: MDHEN, SYDVKM. After removal of 4 bases from V and 7 bases from J, the junction contained 9 bases not matched to a gene. The CDR3 DNA sequence: TGTGCCAGCAGTTCTCGGACAGGGAACAGAGAGCAGTACTTC. Translation: CASSSRTGNREQYF.

This clone appeared once. The rearrangement links TRBV5-4 to TRBJ2-7, with TRBD1 matching 8 bases. CDR1 and CDR2 (germline): SGHNT, YYREEE (reference sequence). CDR3 length: 14 residues. V was pared by 4 bases and J by 4 bases, with 7 bases of the junction left unmatched. The CDR3 spells CASSPDRGKYEQYF. DNA for the CDR3: TGTGCCAGCAGCCCCGACAGGGGTAAATACGAGCAGTACTTC.

As to this clone: Other nucleotide sequences from this sample produce the same CDR3. The V and J genes are TRBV27 and TRBJ2-7, with D perhaps matching TRBD1 (5 bases). Deletions cut 8 bases from V and 0 bases from J, with 14 bases between. The CDR3 length is 14 residues. In germline, CDR1 is MNHEY, CDR2 SMNVEV (reference sequence). CDR3 loop: CASSPLGASYEQYF. The CDR3 coding sequence is TGTGCCAGCTCCCCCCTAGGGGCCTCCTACGAGCAGTACTTC.

The V call is TRBV9, the J call TRBJ2-5; D possibly corresponds to TRBD1 (6 bases). Between the trimmed V and J ends, which lost 0 bases and 4 bases, there was a span of 13 bases. Germline loops: CDR1 SGDLS, CDR2 YYNGEE. This CDR3 spans 15 amino acids. The CDR3 bases are TGTGCCAGCAGCGTAGAGGGGGAAGGGGGAGAGACCCAGTACTTC. It yields the protein CASSVEGEGGETQYF.

V is TRBV6-1 and J is TRBJ2-1; TRBD2 matches at 7 bases. Per the germline V gene, CDR1 is MNHNS and CDR2 is SASEGT. CDR3 length: 14 residues. V lost 5 bases and J lost 7; bases outside the gene matches: 8. CDR3 protein: CASSPPDGGNEQFF. The DNA of the CDR3 is TGTGCCAGCAGTCCCCCGGACGGGGGGAATGAGCAGTTCTTC.

J is TRBJ2-1 and V is TRBV6-5; the D is unclear. Looked up from germline, CDR1 is MNHEY and CDR2 is SVGAGI. The CDR3 sequence is 12 residues long. The V end lost 1 base, the J end lost 7 bases, and 5 bases lay between the germline ends. CDR3 sequence reads: CASSYYGNEQFF. CDR3 nucleotide sequence: TGTGCCAGCAGTTACTACGGTAATGAGCAGTTCTTC.

The rearrangement links TRBV27 to TRBJ2-7; D possibly corresponds to TRBD1 (7 bases). The CDR3 totals 16 residues. Trimming shortened V by 0 bases and J by 2 bases, and 14 bases separated the two germline ends. Per the germline V gene, CDR1 is MNHEY and CDR2 is SMNVEV (reference sequence). The CDR3 loop is CASSLSPGGGTYEQYF. CDR3 DNA: TGTGCCAGCAGTTTATCGCCAGGGGGAGGAACCTACGAGCAGTACTTC.

This chain links TRBV5-1 with TRBJ2-1; D unresolved. V was clipped by 3 bases and J by 8 bases, with 12 bases between them. The germline gives CDR1 SGHRS, CDR2 YFSETQ. This CDR3 comprises 13 residues. CDR3 DNA sequence: TGCGCCAGCAGCTCCATGCCAGTCGATGAGCAGTTCTTC. The encoded protein is CASSSMPVDEQFF. Complete variable domain (other parts from reference TRBV5-1 and TRBJ2-1): KAGVTQTPRYLIKTRGQQVTLSCSPISGHRSVSWYQQTPGQGLQFLFEYFSETQRNKGNFPGRFSGRQFSNSRSEMNVSTLELGDSALYLCASSSMPVDEQFFGPGTRLTVL.

Concerning this clone: Other DNA sequences from this sample encode an identical CDR3 as well. The chain carries TRBV5-1 and TRBJ2-7; D unclear. This CDR3 has 14 amino acids. Looked up from germline, CDR1 is SGHRS and CDR2 is YFSETQ. Trimming took off 2 bases at V and 1 base at J, with 10 bases between the two ends. CDR3 region: CASSFSVGSYEQYF. The CDR3 nucleotides are TGCGCCAGCAGCTTCTCTGTCGGGTCCTACGAGCAGTACTTC.

This clone came up once. For the CDR3, the DNA is TGTGCCAGCAGCTCCGTGGGGAGCGGGAGCTCCTACGAGCAGTACTTC. It translates to CASSSVGSGSSYEQYF. The V gene is TRBV7-9, the J gene TRBJ2-7; 8 bases align to TRBD2. The CDR3 runs 16 residues. The V and J ends lost 4 bases and 0 bases, in that order; junction bases with no gene match: 8. Germline lookup yields CDR1 SEHNR and CDR2 FQNEAQ (reference sequence).

The CDR3 spells CASSYSTGGIYNEQFF. CDR3 DNA sequence: TGTGCCAGCAGTTATTCGACAGGGGGCATCTACAATGAGCAGTTCTTC. The rearrangement uses TRBV6-5 and TRBJ2-1; TRBD1 agrees at 10 bases. Germline V gene sequence: CDR1 MNHEY, CDR2 SVGAGI. J lost 3 bases, V lost 3 bases, and 5 bases had no gene match. The CDR3 runs to 16 residues.

Concerning this clone: Distinct nucleotide sequences in the sample also encode this CDR3. The chain uses TRBV6-5 and TRBJ1-2, with unresolved D. The CDR3 runs 14 residues. V was trimmed by 0 bases and J by 6 bases, leaving 11 bases between them. The germline V gene has CDR1 MNHEY and CDR2 SVGAGI. The CDR3 is CASSYSEGGDGYTF. CDR3 coding DNA: TGTGCCAGCAGTTACTCAGAAGGAGGAGATGGCTACACCTTC.

The chain recombines TRBV6-1 with TRBJ2-5; D may match TRBD1 or TRBD2 (5 bases each). The germline V gene has CDR1 MNHNS and CDR2 SASEGT. This CDR3 is 15 amino acids long. Trimming took 6 bases from V and 4 from J, leaving 18 bases between them. CDR3 amino acids: CASRDFGDQRETQYF. The CDR3 bases are TGTGCCAGCAGGGATTTTGGGGACCAGAGAGAGACCCAGTACTTC.

The chain has TRBV2 and TRBJ1-1, with 7 bases that match TRBD1. The CDR3 is 14 amino acids. Germline lookup yields CDR1 SNHLY and CDR2 FYNNEI. Trimming took 2 bases from V and 1 from J; bases not matched to a gene: 1. The DNA for the CDR3 is TGTGCCAGCAGTGAACAGGGGGAGAACACTGAAGCTTTCTTT. Residues: CASSEQGENTEAFF. Supplemented by reference TRBV2 and TRBJ1-1, the full variable domain reads EPEVTQTPSHQVTQMGQEVILRCVPISNHLYFYWYRQILGQKVEFLVSFYNNEISEKSEIFDDQFSVERPDGSNFTLKIRSTKLEDSAMYFCASSEQGENTEAFFGQGTRLTVV.